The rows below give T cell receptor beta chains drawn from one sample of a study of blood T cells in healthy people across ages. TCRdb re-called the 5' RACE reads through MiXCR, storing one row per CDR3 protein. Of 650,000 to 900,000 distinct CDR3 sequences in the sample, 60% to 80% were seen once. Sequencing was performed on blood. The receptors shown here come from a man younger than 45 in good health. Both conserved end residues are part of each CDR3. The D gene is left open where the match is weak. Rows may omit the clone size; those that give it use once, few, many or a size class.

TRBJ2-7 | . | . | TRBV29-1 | TGCAGCGTTGAGCTCTCGGCTCAAAGCTCCTACGAGCAGTACTTC | CSVELSAQSSYEQYF
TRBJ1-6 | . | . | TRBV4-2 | TGTGCCAGCAGCCAAGCTGGGACACAGGTCACCCTCCACTTT | CASSQAGTQVTLHF
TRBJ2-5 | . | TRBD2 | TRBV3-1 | TGTGCCAGCAGCCAAGAGACTAGCGCCCAAGGGGAGCAGTACTTC | CASSQETSAQGEQYF
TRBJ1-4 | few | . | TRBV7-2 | TGTGCCAGCAGTCCACGGTCGGGGTATTCTAATGAAAAACTGTTTTTT | CASSPRSGYSNEKLFF
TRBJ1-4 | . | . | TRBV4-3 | TGCGCCAGCAGCCAAGGGTCCCGGGGACTGGCGAAAAGGGAAAAACTGTTTTTT | CASSQGSRGLAKREKLFF
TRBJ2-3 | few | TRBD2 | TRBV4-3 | TGCGCCAGCAGCCAAGAACTAGCGGGGGGACATACGCAGTATTTT | CASSQELAGGHTQYF
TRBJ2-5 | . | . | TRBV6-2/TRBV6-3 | TGTGCCAGCAGTTACGGGGGGCTACAAGAGACCCAGTACTTC | CASSYGGLQETQYF
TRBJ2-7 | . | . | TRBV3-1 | TGTGCCAGCAGCCGGGGTCGCGGGGCCACCTACAATGAGCAGTACTTC | CASSRGRGATYNEQYF
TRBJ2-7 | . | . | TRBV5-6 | TGTGCCAGCAGCGCCGTTGGCTGGTCCTCCTACGAGCAGTACTTC | CASSAVGWSSYEQYF
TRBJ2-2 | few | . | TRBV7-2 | TGTGCCAGCAGCTTAAGGGGCCCGGAGAACACCGGGGAGCTGTTTTTT | CASSLRGPENTGELFF
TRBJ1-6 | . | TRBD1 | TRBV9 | TGTGCCAGCAGCCCACCGGACAGGCCCAATTCACCCCTCCACTTT | CASSPPDRPNSPLHF
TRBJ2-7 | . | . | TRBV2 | TGTGCCAGCAGTGGGACAGCCACCTACGAGCAGTACTTC | CASSGTATYEQYF
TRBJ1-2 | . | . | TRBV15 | TGTGCCACCAGCAGAAACAGAAACTATGGCTACACCTTC | CATSRNRNYGYTF
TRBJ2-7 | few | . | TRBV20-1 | TGCAGTGCCACGGGGAGGGGGCAGCTCTACGAGCAGTACTTC | CSATGRGQLYEQYF
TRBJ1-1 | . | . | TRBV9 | TGTGCCAGCAGCGACGGTGGGACACCGAACACTGAAGCTTTCTTT | CASSDGGTPNTEAFF
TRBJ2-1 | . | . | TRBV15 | TGTGCCACCAGCAGTGGGGGGTCCAATGGGCAGTTCTTC | CATSSGGSNGQFF
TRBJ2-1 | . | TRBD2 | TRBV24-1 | TGTGCCACCAGTGATCCTAGCGGGGGGGTCTACAATGAGCAGTTCTTC | CATSDPSGGVYNEQFF
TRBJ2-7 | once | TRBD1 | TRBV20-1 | TGCAGTGCTGGAGATGGGACAGGGTCCTACGAGCAGTACTTC | CSAGDGTGSYEQYF
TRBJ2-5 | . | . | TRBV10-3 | TGTGCCATCAGTGACGCGGGACAAAACCAAGAGACCCAGTACTTC | CAISDAGQNQETQYF
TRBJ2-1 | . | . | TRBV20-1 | TGCAGTGCTAGCCCCGGAGAACCTTATGGCGAGCAGTTCTTC | CSASPGEPYGEQFF
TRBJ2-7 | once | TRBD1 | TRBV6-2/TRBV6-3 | TGTGCCAGCAGTTACCAGGGACAGGGCCTCTACGAGCAGTACTTC | CASSYQGQGLYEQYF
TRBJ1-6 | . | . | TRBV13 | TGTGCCAGCAGCACGGACCGAGAGAAGAATTCACCCCTCCACTTT | CASSTDREKNSPLHF
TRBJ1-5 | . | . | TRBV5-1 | TGCGCCAGCAGCTTCGATGCGGCGGGAAATCAGCCCCAGCATTTT | CASSFDAAGNQPQHF